The sequence of this T cell receptor (beta chain) was determined in a study of T cell responses to AZD1222 COVID-19 vaccine. The study, taken as a whole, reports: Reportedly, nearly half of unique spike TCRs recognized epitopes outside B.1.351/B.1.1.7 mutations. Repertoire sampling occurred only after the peak T cell response. Females outnumbered males among donors, who were mostly white British; clonal diversity was possibly underestimated.

Generated by immunoSEQ multiplex PCR, the TCRdb table keeps only in-frame clones and is missing some. The table has 85,000 to 100,000 clones, roughly nine tenths seen once. Of note for this clone: Its antigen remains unknown.

The J segment lost 1 base and the V segment lost 3 bases, leaving 4 bases of the junction unmatched. Looked up from germline, CDR1 is LNHDA and CDR2 is SQIVND (reference sequence). The CDR3 spans 17 residues. Sequencing used peripheral blood, obtained on day 0 of AZD1222 vaccination. The gene calls are TRBV19 and TRBJ2-6; TRBD1 matches at 9 bases. This sequence originates from an adult in good health. The CDR3 DNA reads TGTGCCAGTAGTATCGACAGGGGGAGGTCTGGGGCCAACGTCCTGACTTTC. Translated, it gives CASSIDRGRSGANVLTF.